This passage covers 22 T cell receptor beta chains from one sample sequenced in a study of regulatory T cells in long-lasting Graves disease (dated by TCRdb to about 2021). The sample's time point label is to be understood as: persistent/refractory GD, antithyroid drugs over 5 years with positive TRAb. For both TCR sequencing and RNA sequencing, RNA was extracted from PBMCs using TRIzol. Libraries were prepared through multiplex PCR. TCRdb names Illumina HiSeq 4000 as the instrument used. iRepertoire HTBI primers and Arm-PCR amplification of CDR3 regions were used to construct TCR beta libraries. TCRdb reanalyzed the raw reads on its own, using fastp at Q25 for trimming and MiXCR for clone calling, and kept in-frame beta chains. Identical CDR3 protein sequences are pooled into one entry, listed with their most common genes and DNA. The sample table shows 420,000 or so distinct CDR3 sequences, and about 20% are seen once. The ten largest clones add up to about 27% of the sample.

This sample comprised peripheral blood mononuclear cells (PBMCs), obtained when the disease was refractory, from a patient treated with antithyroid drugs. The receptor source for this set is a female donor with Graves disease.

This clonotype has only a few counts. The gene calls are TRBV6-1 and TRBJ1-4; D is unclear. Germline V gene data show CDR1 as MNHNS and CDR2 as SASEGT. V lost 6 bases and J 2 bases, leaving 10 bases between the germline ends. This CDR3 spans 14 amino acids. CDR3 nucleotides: TGTGCCAGCAGCCCCCGGCCGACTAATGAAAAACTGTTTTTT. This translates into CASSPRPTNEKLFF.

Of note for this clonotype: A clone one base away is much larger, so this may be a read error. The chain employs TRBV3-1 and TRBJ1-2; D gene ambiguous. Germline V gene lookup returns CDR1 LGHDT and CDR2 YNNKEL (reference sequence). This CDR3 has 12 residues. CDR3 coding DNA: TGTGCCAGCATCAATGTAAACTATGACTACACCTTC. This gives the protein CASINVNYDYTF. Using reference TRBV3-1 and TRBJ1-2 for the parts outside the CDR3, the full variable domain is DTAVSQTPKYLVTQMGNDKSIKCEQNLGHDTMYWYKQDSKKFLKIMFSYNNKELIINETVPNRFSPKSPDKAHLNLHINSLELGDSAVYFCASINVNYDYTFGSGTRLTVV.

The CDR3 protein is CASSHRGPGELFF. Here the CDR3 DNA reads TGTGCCAGTAGCCACAGGGGTCCCGGGGAGCTGTTTTTT. The chain uses TRBV19 and TRBJ2-2; 7 bases are shared with TRBD1. Germline V gene sequence: CDR1 LNHDA, CDR2 SQIVND (reference sequence). CDR3 length: 13 amino acids. J lost 6 bases, V lost 6 bases, and 4 bases had no gene match.

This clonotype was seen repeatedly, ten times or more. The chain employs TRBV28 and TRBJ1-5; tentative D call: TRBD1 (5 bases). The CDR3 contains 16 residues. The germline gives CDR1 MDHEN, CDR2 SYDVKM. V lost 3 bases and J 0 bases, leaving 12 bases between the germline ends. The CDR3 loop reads CASSLGRTYSNQPQHF. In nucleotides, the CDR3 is TGTGCCAGCAGTTTGGGGCGGACTTATAGCAATCAGCCCCAGCATTTT.

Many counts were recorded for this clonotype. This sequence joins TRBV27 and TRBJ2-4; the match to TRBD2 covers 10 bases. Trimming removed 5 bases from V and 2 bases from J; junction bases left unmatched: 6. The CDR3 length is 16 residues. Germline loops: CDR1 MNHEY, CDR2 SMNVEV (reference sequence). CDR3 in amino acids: CASSTSGKGPKNIQYF. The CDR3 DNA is TGTGCCAGCAGTACTAGCGGGAAGGGCCCCAAAAACATTCAGTACTTC.

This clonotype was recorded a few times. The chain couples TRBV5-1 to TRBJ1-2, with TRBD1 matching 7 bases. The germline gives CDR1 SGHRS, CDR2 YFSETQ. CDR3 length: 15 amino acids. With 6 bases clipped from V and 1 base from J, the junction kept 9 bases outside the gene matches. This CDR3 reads CASKWRDSYNYGYTF. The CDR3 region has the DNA TGCGCCAGCAAATGGCGGGACAGCTATAACTATGGCTACACCTTC.

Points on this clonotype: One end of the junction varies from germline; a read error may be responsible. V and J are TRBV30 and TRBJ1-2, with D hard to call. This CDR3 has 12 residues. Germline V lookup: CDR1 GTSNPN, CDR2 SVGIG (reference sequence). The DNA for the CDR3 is TGTGCCTGGAGTGTACTTGGCTATGGCCACACCTTC. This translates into CAWSVLGYGHTF.

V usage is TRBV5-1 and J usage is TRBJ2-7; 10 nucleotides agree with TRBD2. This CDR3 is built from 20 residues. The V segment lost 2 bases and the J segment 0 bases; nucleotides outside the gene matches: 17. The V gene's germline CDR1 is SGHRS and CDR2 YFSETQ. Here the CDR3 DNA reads TGCGCCAGCAGCTTCCGGGACAGCATACTAGCGGGATCTCGCTCCTACGAGCAGTACTTC. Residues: CASSFRDSILAGSRSYEQYF.

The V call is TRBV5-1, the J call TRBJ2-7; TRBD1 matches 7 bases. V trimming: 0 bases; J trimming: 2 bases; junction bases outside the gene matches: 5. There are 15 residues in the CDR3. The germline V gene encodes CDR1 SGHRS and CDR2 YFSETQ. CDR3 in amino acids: CASSLGVTGPYEQYF. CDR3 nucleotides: TGCGCCAGCAGCTTGGGGGTGACAGGGCCCTACGAGCAGTACTTC.

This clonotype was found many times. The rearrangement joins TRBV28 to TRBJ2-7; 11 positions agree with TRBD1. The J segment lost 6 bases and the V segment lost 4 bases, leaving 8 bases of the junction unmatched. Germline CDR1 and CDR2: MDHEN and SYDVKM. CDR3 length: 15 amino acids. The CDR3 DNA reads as TGTGCCAGCAGTTCACGGGACAGGGGGACCCCCGAGCAGTACTTC. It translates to CASSSRDRGTPEQYF.

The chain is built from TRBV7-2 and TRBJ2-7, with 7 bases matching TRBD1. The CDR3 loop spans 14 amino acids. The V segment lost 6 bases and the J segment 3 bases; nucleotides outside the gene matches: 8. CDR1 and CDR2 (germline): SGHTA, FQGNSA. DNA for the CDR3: TGTACCAGCAGGACGAGGGGGCCCAACTACGAGCAGTACTTC. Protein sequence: CTSRTRGPNYEQYF.

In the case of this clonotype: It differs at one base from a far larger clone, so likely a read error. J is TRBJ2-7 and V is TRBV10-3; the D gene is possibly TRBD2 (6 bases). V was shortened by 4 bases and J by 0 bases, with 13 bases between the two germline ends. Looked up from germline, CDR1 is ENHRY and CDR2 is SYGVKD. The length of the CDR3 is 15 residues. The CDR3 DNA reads TGTGCCATCAGTGGCGGGGCACCTAGCTCCTACGAGCAGTACTTC. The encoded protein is CAISGGAPSSYEQYF.

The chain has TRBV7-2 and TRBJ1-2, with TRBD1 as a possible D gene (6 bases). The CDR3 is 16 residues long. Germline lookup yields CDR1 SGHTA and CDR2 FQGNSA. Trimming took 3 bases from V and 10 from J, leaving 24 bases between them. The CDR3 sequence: CASSFSVFQGLVPYTF. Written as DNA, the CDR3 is TGTGCCAGCAGCTTTTCGGTCTTTCAGGGGTTGGTACCCTACACCTTC.

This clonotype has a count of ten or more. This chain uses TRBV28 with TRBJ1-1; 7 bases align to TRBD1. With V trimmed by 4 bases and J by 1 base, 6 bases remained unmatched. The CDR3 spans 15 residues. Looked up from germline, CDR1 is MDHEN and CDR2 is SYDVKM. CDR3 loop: CASSSRQGWNTEAFF. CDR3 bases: TGTGCCAGCAGTTCCCGACAGGGCTGGAACACTGAAGCTTTCTTT.

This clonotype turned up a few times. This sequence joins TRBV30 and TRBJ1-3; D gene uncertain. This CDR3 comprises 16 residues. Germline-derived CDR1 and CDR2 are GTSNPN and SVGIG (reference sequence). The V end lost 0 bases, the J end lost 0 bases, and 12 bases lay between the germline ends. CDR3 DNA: TGTGCCTGGAGTGTAGGTGGGCAGTTCTCTGGAAACACCATATATTTT. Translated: CAWSVGGQFSGNTIYF.

The CDR3 loop reads CASSLRDRGHSGELFF. CDR3 nucleotide sequence: TGTGCCAGCAGCCTCCGGGACAGGGGTCATAGCGGGGAGCTGTTTTTT. This chain joins TRBV6-2 or TRBV6-3 and TRBJ2-2; 10 positions match TRBD1. Trimming took 6 bases from V and 7 from J; bases not matched to a gene: 11. The CDR3 covers 16 residues. Germline V CDR1 and CDR2: MNHEY, SVGEGT.

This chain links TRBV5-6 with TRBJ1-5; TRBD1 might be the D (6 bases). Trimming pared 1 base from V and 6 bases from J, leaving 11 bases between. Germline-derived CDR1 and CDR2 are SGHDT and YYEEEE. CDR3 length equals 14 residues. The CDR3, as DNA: TGTGCCAGCAGCTTGAAACAGGGTGGTCAGCCCCAGCATTTT. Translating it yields CASSLKQGGQPQHF.

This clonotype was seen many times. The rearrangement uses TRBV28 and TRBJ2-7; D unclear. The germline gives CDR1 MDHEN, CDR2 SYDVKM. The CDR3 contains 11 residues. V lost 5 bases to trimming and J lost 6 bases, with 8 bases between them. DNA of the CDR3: TGTGCCAGCAGTCCCCGCACCGAGCAGTACTTC. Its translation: CASSPRTEQYF.

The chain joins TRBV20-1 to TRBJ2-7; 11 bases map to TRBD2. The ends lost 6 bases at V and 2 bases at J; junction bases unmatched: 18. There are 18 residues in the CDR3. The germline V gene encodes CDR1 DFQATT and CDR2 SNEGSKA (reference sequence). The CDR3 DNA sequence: TGCAGTGCCAAGGGACTAGCGGAAGAGAGAGGTTACACCTACGAGCAGTACTTC. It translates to CSAKGLAEERGYTYEQYF.

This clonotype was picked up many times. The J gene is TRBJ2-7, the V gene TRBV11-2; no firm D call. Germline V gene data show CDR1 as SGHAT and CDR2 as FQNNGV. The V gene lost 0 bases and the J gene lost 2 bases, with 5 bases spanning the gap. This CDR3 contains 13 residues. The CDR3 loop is CASSLDPTYEQYF. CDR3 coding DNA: TGTGCCAGCAGCTTAGATCCCACCTACGAGCAGTACTTC. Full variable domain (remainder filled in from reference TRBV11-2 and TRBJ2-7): EAGVAQSPRYKIIEKRQSVAFWCNPISGHATLYWYQQILGQGPKLLIQFQNNGVVDDSQLPKDRFSAERLKGVDSTLKIQPAKLEDSAVYLCASSLDPTYEQYFGPGTRLTVT.

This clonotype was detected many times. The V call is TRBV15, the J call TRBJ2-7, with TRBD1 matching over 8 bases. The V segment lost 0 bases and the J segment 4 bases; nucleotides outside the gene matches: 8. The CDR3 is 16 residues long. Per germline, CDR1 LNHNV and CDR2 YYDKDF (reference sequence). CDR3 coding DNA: TGTGCCACCAGCAGAGATTCGACAGGGGATAGTTACGAGCAGTACTTC. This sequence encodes CATSRDSTGDSYEQYF.

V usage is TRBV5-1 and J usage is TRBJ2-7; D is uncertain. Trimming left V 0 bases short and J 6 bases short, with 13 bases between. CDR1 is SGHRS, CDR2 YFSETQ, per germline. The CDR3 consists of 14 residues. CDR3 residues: CASSLAEARTEQYF. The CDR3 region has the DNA TGCGCCAGCAGCTTGGCCGAAGCGAGGACCGAGCAGTACTTC.